This T cell receptor beta chain was sequenced in a study of CD4 T cells in relation to SARS-CoV-2 and coronaviruses. Measured with immunoSEQ multiplex PCR; TCRdb has only the in-frame clones, and not every one. The table has roughly 57,000 clones, 80% to 90% seen once; the top ten hold about 1.5%. General study findings and limits: Crossreactivity was assessed only for spike protein, not other viral proteins.

This clone was recorded once. No antigen is known for it. In germline, CDR1 is SGHDT, CDR2 YYEEEE. The CDR3 has 14 residues. Trimming left V 0 bases short and J 7 bases short, with 11 bases between. Unexposed donor CD4+ T cells date from 2011-2018, before the COVID-19 pandemic. The sequence derives from a human donor in good health. Sample: memory CD4+ T cells from PBMCs. This rearrangement joins TRBV5-6 to TRBJ2-1, with D perhaps TRBD1 (5 bases). The CDR3 nucleotides are TGTGCCAGCAGCTTGGCAGGACACGAGAATGAGCAGTTCTTC. Protein: CASSLAGHENEQFF.